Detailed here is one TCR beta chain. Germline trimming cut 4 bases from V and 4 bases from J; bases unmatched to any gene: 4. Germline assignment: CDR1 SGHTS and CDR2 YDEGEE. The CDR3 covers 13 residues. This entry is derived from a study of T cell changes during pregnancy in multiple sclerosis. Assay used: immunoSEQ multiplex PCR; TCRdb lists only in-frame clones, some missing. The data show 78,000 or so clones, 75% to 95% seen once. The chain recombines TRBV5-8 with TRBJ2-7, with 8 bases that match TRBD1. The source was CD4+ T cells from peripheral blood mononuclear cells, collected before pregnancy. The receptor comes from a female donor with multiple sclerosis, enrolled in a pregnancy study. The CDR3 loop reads CASSKDRAYEQYF. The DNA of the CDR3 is TGTGCCAGCAGCAAGGACAGGGCTTACGAGCAGTACTTC.